The following is a T cell receptor beta chain sequence with its context. CDR3 size: 11 residues. V was shortened by 9 bases and J by 1 base, with 7 bases between the two germline ends. CDR1 and CDR2 from the germline V gene are SGHTS and YDEGEE. Generated by immunoSEQ multiplex PCR, the TCRdb table keeps only in-frame clones and is missing some. The table lists around 26,000 clones, less than 95% of them singletons, with approximately 0.99% in the top ten. The sample belongs to a study of T cells in localized non-small cell lung cancer. The V and J genes are TRBV5-8 and TRBJ1-1; D not certain. This sequence was found in a woman aged 35-75 years with stage I lung adenocarcinoma. Material: peripheral blood, obtained before any cancer treatment. The CDR3 here is CATISNTEAFF. DNA of the CDR3: TGTGCCACCATCTCGAACACTGAAGCTTTCTTT.